The clone carrying this T cell receptor (beta chain) was seen many times. This entry comes from a study of breast tumors, draining lymph nodes, adjacent tissues. The lymph nodes were axillary draining lymph nodes from breast cancer patients. The CDR3 loop spans 17 amino acids. The germline V gene has CDR1 MNHNS and CDR2 SASEGT. V shed 5 bases and J 5 bases; nucleotides not matched to a gene: 12. TCRdb re-called the multiplex PCR reads through MiXCR, storing one row per CDR3 protein. The data hold over 70,000 distinct CDR3 sequences, with approximately 30% observed a single time. Source material: axillary lymph node tissue. The chain recombines TRBV6-1 with TRBJ2-7; 13 bases agree with TRBD2. The sequence was collected from a female donor with breast cancer. Some clones in this sample may be carry-over from other donors' samples. In DNA form, the CDR3 reads TGTGCCAGCAGTTCCCGGGGAAGACTAGCGGGAGGCCACGAGCAGTACTTC. Translated, it gives CASSSRGRLAGGHEQYF.